This note documents a single TCR beta chain sequence. Its antigen is undetermined. Profiling relied on immunoSEQ multiplex PCR, and the TCRdb table lists in-frame clones only, not all of them. The repertoire holds about 140,000 clones, with roughly 92% as singletons. In germline, CDR1 is MGHRA, CDR2 YSYEKL. Deletions cut 1 base from V and 8 bases from J, with 8 bases between. This CDR3 has 12 residues. The sample is drawn from a study of T cell responses to AZD1222 COVID-19 vaccine. Study conclusions and caveats: At 160-218 and 743-854, vaccine-associated CD4 TCRs were dominant, and they spanned spike. Only after the peak T cell response were repertoires sampled. Clonal diversity was possibly underestimated, and the donors were mostly white British, with more females. Nearly half of unique spike-specific TCRs reportedly avoided B.1.351 and B.1.1.7 mutated regions.

The receptor's source is an adult who received the AZD1222 COVID-19 vaccine. The specimen was peripheral blood, collected 28 days after the second AZD1222 dose. The chain combines TRBV4-1 with TRBJ1-1; the D is unclear. DNA of the CDR3: TGCGCCAGCAGCCAAGGATCGTCGGAAGCTTTCTTT. It is translated as CASSQGSSEAFF.